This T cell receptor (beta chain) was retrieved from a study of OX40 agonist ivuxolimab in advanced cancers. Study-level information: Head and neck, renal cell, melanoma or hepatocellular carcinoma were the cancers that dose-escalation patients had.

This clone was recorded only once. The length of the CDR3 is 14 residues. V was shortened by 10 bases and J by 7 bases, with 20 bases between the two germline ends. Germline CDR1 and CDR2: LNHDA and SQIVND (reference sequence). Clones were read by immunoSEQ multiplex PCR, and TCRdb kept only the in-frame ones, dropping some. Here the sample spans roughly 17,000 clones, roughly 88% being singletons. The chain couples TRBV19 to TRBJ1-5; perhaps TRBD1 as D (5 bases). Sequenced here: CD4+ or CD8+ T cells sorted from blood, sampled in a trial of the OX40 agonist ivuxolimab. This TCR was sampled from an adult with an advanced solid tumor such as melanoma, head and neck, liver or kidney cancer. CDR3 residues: CATAYRGGIQPQHF. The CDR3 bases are TGTGCCACCGCCTATCGGGGGGGAATCCAGCCCCAGCATTTT.